The 24 T cell receptor beta chains presented below share a single source sample, sequenced in a study of human T cells and chemical hapten exposure. MiXCR, applied by TCRdb to the RACE reads, yields one record per CDR3 protein. This table has roughly 380,000 distinct CDR3 sequences, 4.8% appearing once. Time point here: patch test 1, 2 weeks after DPC sensitization. Described treatment: therapeutic diphenylcyclopropenone sensitization with weekly scalp DPC. The sequenced sample was whole blood, obtained in connection with sensitization to the hapten diphenylcyclopropenone (DPC). Receptors originate from a woman between 50 and 59 years old with alopecia areata. Some clones in this sample may be carry-over from other donors' samples.

The rearrangement uses TRBV7-9 and TRBJ1-2; 7 bases map to TRBD1. The CDR3 loop spans 13 amino acids. V dropped 7 bases and J dropped 4; count of bases not matched to a gene: 6. From germline, CDR1 is SEHNR and CDR2 FQNEAQ (reference sequence). The DNA of the CDR3 is TGTGCCAGCAACGGAGGACAGGTCTATGGCTACACCTTC. It is translated as CASNGGQVYGYTF.

This clonotype was counted at least ten times. The chain links TRBV9 to TRBJ1-6; 7 positions match TRBD1. Per germline, CDR1 SGDLS and CDR2 YYNGEE. CDR3 length: 15 amino acids. With V trimmed by 4 bases and J by 6 bases, 7 bases remained unmatched. The CDR3 sequence is CASSPRQGSNSPLHF. In DNA form, the CDR3 reads TGTGCCAGCAGCCCCCGACAGGGTAGTAATTCACCCCTCCACTTT. Full variable domain (rest looked up from reference TRBV9 and TRBJ1-6): DSGVTQTPKHLITATGQRVTLRCSPRSGDLSVYWYQQSLDQGLQFLIQYYNGEERAKGNILERFSAQQFPDLHSELNLSSLELGDSALYFCASSPRQGSNSPLHFGNGTRLTVT.

This clonotype was seen repeatedly, ten times or more. The chain has TRBV6-2 or TRBV6-3 and TRBJ2-2; 10 bases line up with TRBD2. Germline loops: CDR1 MNHEY, CDR2 SVGEGT. Trimming cost V 0 bases and J 3 bases; bases outside gene matches: 16. The CDR3 runs 21 residues. CDR3 in DNA: TGTGCCAGCAGTTACTCGTATCTAGCGGGAGTAAGGAAAAGGGACACCGGGGAGCTGTTTTTT. Protein: CASSYSYLAGVRKRDTGELFF.

This clonotype was counted at least ten times. The rearrangement uses TRBV20-1 and TRBJ1-2; possibly TRBD1 for D (5 bases). V was shortened by 0 bases and J by 4 bases, with 12 bases between the two germline ends. CDR1 is DFQATT and CDR2 is SNEGSKA in the germline V gene (reference sequence). The CDR3 has 14 residues. The CDR3 protein is CSARDQGDAYGYTF. CDR3 DNA: TGCAGTGCTAGAGATCAAGGGGATGCCTATGGCTACACCTTC.

This clonotype has at least ten counts. The chain recombines TRBV7-8 with TRBJ1-1; D remains unclear. CDR1 SGHVS and CDR2 FQNEAQ come from the germline V gene. There are 13 residues in the CDR3. Between the trimmed V and J ends, which lost 5 bases and 0 bases, there was a span of 7 bases. This chain's CDR3 is CASSTQLNTEAFF. CDR3 sequence (DNA): TGTGCCAGCAGCACTCAGTTGAACACTGAAGCTTTCTTT.

This clonotype was picked up a small number of times. V usage is TRBV27 and J usage is TRBJ1-5; 7 bases are shared with TRBD1. The CDR3 is 14 amino acids. Trimming took 4 bases from V and 6 from J; bases not matched to a gene: 6. The V gene's germline CDR1 is MNHEY and CDR2 SMNVEV (reference sequence). This chain's CDR3 is CASSSRTGLQPQHF. The CDR3 DNA sequence: TGTGCCAGCAGTTCCCGGACAGGCCTTCAGCCCCAGCATTTT.

In its sample, this clonotype was seen many times. The chain uses TRBV29-1 and TRBJ1-2, with 9 positions matching TRBD1. With V trimmed by 0 bases and J by 3 bases, 5 bases remained unmatched. Germline CDR1 reads SQVTM; CDR2 reads ANQGSEA. The CDR3 has 15 residues. The CDR3 nucleotides read TGCAGCGTTGAAGATACAGGGGGCGCGCACTATGGCTACACCTTC. Protein product: CSVEDTGGAHYGYTF.

The chain carries TRBV7-8 and TRBJ2-5; D is ambiguous. The germline gives CDR1 SGHVS, CDR2 FQNEAQ. The CDR3 is made up of 15 amino acids. Trimming removed 4 bases at V and 5 bases at J, with 17 bases between. The CDR3 bases are TGTGCCAGCAGCTCTTCCGTGATCCGTAGGGAGACCCAGTACTTC. It translates to CASSSSVIRRETQYF. Drawing the rest from reference TRBV7-8 and TRBJ2-5, the complete variable domain is GAGVSQSPRYKVAKRGQDVALRCDPISGHVSLFWYQQALGQGPEFLTYFQNEAQLDKSGLPSDRFFAERPEGSVSTLKIQRTQQEDSAVYLCASSSSVIRRETQYFGPGTRLLVL.

The chain is built from TRBV4-1 and TRBJ2-2, with TRBD1 matching 10 bases. The CDR3 is 15 residues long. With 2 bases clipped from V and 7 bases from J, the junction kept 4 bases outside the gene matches. From germline, CDR1 is MGHRA and CDR2 YSYEKL. The DNA for the CDR3 is TGCGCCAGCAGCCAAAGACAGGGGGCAAACGGGGAGCTGTTTTTT. Translation: CASSQRQGANGELFF.

This clonotype was detected a few times. The junction and the germline gene differ at one end; a read error may be behind it. The rearrangement joins TRBV7-6 to TRBJ2-7, with 9 positions matching TRBD2. The CDR3 has 13 amino acids. CDR1 is SGHVS, CDR2 FNYEAQ, per germline. The CDR3 loop reads CASSLGQLAGPHF. CDR3 coding DNA: TGTGCCAGCAGCTTAGGACAGCTAGCGGGACCGCACTTC.

For this clonotype: Given a much more abundant clone one base away, this may be a read error. The rearrangement links TRBV30 to TRBJ2-2; 13 bases are shared with TRBD2. Germline loops: CDR1 GTSNPN, CDR2 SVGIG (reference sequence). The CDR3 loop spans 17 amino acids. DNA of the CDR3: TGTGCCGGGACCGGGACTAGCGGGATTGGTGGCACCGAGGAGCTGTTTTTT. This gives the protein CAGTGTSGIGGTEELFF.

This clonotype was detected many times. V is TRBV6-5 and J is TRBJ2-3; 8 bases are shared with TRBD2. The CDR3 is 15 residues long. Germline lookup yields CDR1 MNHEY and CDR2 SVGAGI. V lost 5 bases to trimming and J lost 2 bases; unmatched junction nucleotides: 6. The CDR3 DNA reads as TGTGCCAGCAGTCTAGCGGGTTCCTTCACAGATACGCAGTATTTT. Protein product: CASSLAGSFTDTQYF.

The sample holds many counts of this clonotype. The gene calls are TRBV5-1 and TRBJ2-1; weak D call: TRBD1 (8 bases). V lost 4 bases to trimming and J lost 8 bases, with 19 bases between them. CDR1 and CDR2 from the germline V gene are SGHRS and YFSETQ. The CDR3 is 15 residues long. The CDR3 coding sequence is TGCGCCAGCAGCGCGGGAGACAGGGGTTTCGATGAGCAGTTCTTC. Protein sequence: CASSAGDRGFDEQFF.

This clonotype was observed at least ten times. The chain links TRBV19 to TRBJ1-2; tentative D call: TRBD1 (6 bases). V was cut by 5 bases and J by 5 bases, with 18 bases left in between. The CDR3 is 15 amino acids. Germline V CDR1 and CDR2: LNHDA, SQIVND (reference sequence). The CDR3: CASSGEGQGLYGYTF. In nucleotides, the CDR3 is TGTGCCAGTAGTGGCGAGGGGCAGGGGCTGTATGGCTACACCTTC.

This clonotype was counted at least ten times. The chain uses TRBV5-1 and TRBJ2-3; the match to TRBD2 covers 9 bases. This CDR3 has 15 residues. The germline CDR1 and CDR2 sequences are SGHRS and YFSETQ. V was pared by 2 bases and J by 4 bases, with 5 bases of the junction left unmatched. The CDR3 nucleotides read TGCGCCAGCAGCTTTGTCGCGGGGGGGGCAGATACGCAGTATTTT. Translation: CASSFVAGGADTQYF.

The chain carries TRBV7-9 and TRBJ1-3; unclear D gene. V lost 1 base and J lost 2, with 12 bases in between. This CDR3 contains 16 residues. Germline V lookup: CDR1 SEHNR, CDR2 FQNEAQ (reference sequence). CDR3 sequence: CASSLGFSRPGNTIYF. The CDR3 nucleotides read TGTGCCAGCAGCTTAGGCTTCTCGAGACCTGGAAACACCATATATTTT.

There are a few counts of this clonotype. This sequence joins TRBV20-1 and TRBJ2-7; tentatively, D is TRBD2 (5 bases). Looked up from germline, CDR1 is DFQATT and CDR2 is SNEGSKA (reference sequence). This CDR3 region has 15 residues. Trimming shortened V by 0 bases and J by 0 bases, and 12 bases separated the two germline ends. CDR3 in amino acids: CSARDLRASSYEQYF. The CDR3 coding sequence is TGCAGTGCTAGAGATTTGCGGGCGAGCTCCTACGAGCAGTACTTC.

A word on this clonotype: A read error may account for a junction end that differs from germline. This sequence joins TRBV27 and TRBJ1-3, with D possibly being TRBD1 (6 bases). CDR3 length equals 15 residues. In germline, CDR1 is MNHEY, CDR2 SMNVEV (reference sequence). The CDR3 DNA reads TGTGCCAGCAGTTTACTGGGGGCAGCTGGATACACCATATATTTT. Its protein is CASSLLGAAGYTIYF.

The sample holds a few counts of this clonotype. The V and J genes are TRBV10-3 and TRBJ2-3; D may be TRBD1 (6 bases). Trimming removed 7 bases from V and 5 bases from J, with 13 bases in between. Germline values: CDR1 ENHRY, CDR2 SYGVKD. The CDR3 covers 13 residues. Here the CDR3 DNA reads TGTGCCATCAAGCAGGGGATTGGAGATACGCAGTATTTT. Its translation is CAIKQGIGDTQYF.

This sequence joins TRBV28 and TRBJ2-2; D not certain. The CDR3 sequence is 14 residues long. The V end was cut by 5 bases, the J end by 3 bases, with 10 bases between. From germline, CDR1 is MDHEN and CDR2 SYDVKM. DNA of the CDR3: TGTGCCAGCAGTCCAACAGCCTACACCGGGGAGCTGTTTTTT. Protein sequence: CASSPTAYTGELFF.

This clonotype occurred many times. CDR3 nucleotide sequence: TGTGCCAGCAGCACGGGCCCCCTACGAGGAGATACGCAGTATTTT. Amino acids: CASSTGPLRGDTQYF. The chain employs TRBV7-2 and TRBJ2-3, with D unresolved. V shed 5 bases and J shed 5 bases, with 17 bases lying between them. Germline CDR1 is SGHTA and CDR2 is FQGNSA. This CDR3 region has 15 residues.

In this sample, this clonotype turned up many times. The J gene is TRBJ2-7, the V gene TRBV28; no clear D gene. Trimming shortened V by 4 bases and J by 2 bases, and 12 bases separated the two germline ends. Germline CDR1 reads MDHEN; CDR2 reads SYDVKM. This CDR3 region has 14 residues. In nucleotides, the CDR3 is TGTGCCAGCAGTTCCCGATTGTGGCCCTACGAGCAGTACTTC. It codes for CASSSRLWPYEQYF.

This clonotype was counted ten times or more. V and J are TRBV12-3 or TRBV12-4 and TRBJ1-2; D is unclear. The CDR3 spans 12 residues. With 2 bases removed from V and 4 bases from J, the gap between germline ends came to 5 bases. CDR3: CASSLKVYGYTF. In DNA, the CDR3 is TGTGCCAGCAGTTTAAAGGTCTATGGCTACACCTTC.

This clonotype occurred a few times. The V call is TRBV27, the J call TRBJ2-6; 8 bases map to TRBD1. Losses at the gene ends were 8 bases for V and 1 base for J; bases not matched to a gene: 13. Germline V gene sequence: CDR1 MNHEY, CDR2 SMNVEV (reference sequence). The CDR3 length is 18 residues. This CDR3 is CASAWTGQGKSGANVLTF. The CDR3 DNA reads TGTGCCAGCGCCTGGACCGGACAGGGAAAGTCTGGGGCCAACGTCCTGACTTTC.